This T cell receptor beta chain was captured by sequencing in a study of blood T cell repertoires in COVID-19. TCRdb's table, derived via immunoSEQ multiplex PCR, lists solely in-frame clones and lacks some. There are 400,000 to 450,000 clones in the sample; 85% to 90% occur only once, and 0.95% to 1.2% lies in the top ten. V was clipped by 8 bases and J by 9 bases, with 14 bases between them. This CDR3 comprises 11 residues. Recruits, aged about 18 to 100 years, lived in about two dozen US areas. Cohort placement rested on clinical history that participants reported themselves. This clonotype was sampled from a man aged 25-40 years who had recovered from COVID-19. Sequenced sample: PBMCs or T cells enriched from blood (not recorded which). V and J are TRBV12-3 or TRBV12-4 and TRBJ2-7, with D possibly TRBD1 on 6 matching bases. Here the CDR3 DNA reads TGTGCCAGCGGGAAGACAGGTCCGCAGTACTTC. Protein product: CASGKTGPQYF.